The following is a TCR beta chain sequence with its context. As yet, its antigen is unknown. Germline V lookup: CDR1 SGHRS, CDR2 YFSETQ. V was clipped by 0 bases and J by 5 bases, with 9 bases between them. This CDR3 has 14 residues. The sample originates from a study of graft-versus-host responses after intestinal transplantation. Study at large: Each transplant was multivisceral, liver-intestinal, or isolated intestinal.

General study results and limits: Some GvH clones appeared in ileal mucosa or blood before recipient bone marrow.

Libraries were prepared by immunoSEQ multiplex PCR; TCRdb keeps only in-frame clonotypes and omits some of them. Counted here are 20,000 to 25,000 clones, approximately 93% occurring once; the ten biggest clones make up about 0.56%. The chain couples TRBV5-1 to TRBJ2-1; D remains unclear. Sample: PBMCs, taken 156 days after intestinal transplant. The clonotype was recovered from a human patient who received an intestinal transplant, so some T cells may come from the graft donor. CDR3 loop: CASSLELGNNEQFF. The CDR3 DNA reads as TGCGCCAGCAGCTTGGAGTTGGGGAACAATGAGCAGTTCTTC.